Listed here are 10 T cell receptor beta chains from one sample, sequenced in a study of Tregs in tolerant kidney transplant recipients. Profiled with immunoSEQ multiplex PCR; TCRdb holds only in-frame clones, not every one. The table lists around 70,000 clones, over 85% of them singletons. Sequencing was performed on CD8+ T cells from blood, taken before the transplant. Receptors originate from a human donor who received a combined kidney and bone marrow transplant.

The chain is built from TRBV11-3 and TRBJ2-1; D gene uncertain. Per germline, CDR1 SGHNT and CDR2 YENEEA. Trimming left V 5 bases short and J 2 bases short, with 13 bases between. The CDR3 is made up of 15 amino acids. As DNA, the CDR3 is TGTGCCAGCAGCCCCGGTCGCTCTGCCTACAATGAGCAGTTCTTC. Its translation is CASSPGRSAYNEQFF.

The chain uses TRBV28 and TRBJ2-5; TRBD2 matches at 8 bases. The germline CDR1 and CDR2 sequences are MDHEN and SYDVKM. The CDR3 has 15 amino acids. With V trimmed by 4 bases and J by 5 bases, 9 bases remained unmatched. The CDR3 sequence is CASSSGGDHYETQYF. In nucleotides, the CDR3 is TGTGCCAGCAGTTCGGGGGGGGACCATTACGAGACCCAGTACTTC.

The gene calls are TRBV28 and TRBJ2-1, with 14 bases lining up with TRBD2. The germline V gene encodes CDR1 MDHEN and CDR2 SYDVKM. Germline trimming cut 2 bases from V and 9 bases from J; bases unmatched to any gene: 18. There are 20 residues in the CDR3. The CDR3 here is CASSLSPKSWGLAGDPEQFF. CDR3 nucleotides: TGTGCCAGCAGTTTAAGCCCAAAGTCATGGGGACTAGCGGGGGACCCTGAGCAGTTCTTC.

The chain is built from TRBV9 and TRBJ2-6, with TRBD2 matching 8 bases. The V segment lost 0 bases and the J segment 0 bases; nucleotides outside the gene matches: 2. Looked up from germline, CDR1 is SGDLS and CDR2 is YYNGEE. This CDR3 has 17 residues. The CDR3 sequence is CASSVAGGSSGANVLTF. CDR3 DNA: TGTGCCAGCAGCGTAGCGGGAGGGAGCTCTGGGGCCAACGTCCTGACTTTC.

This clone has a handful of counts. The chain is built from TRBV19 and TRBJ2-1; no firm D call. V was clipped by 5 bases and J by 5 bases, with 10 bases between them. The CDR3 loop spans 13 amino acids. From germline, CDR1 is LNHDA and CDR2 SQIVND (reference sequence). CDR3 protein: CASSFNGNNEQFF. As DNA, the CDR3 is TGTGCCAGTAGTTTCAACGGTAACAATGAGCAGTTCTTC.

The genes are TRBV13 and TRBJ2-2; possibly TRBD2 for D (5 bases). The CDR3 covers 17 residues. V gave up 6 bases and J gave up 0 bases, with 17 bases separating them. Germline V lookup: CDR1 PRHDT, CDR2 FYEKMQ (reference sequence). The CDR3: CASRLFSTGTNTGELFF. CDR3 DNA: TGTGCCAGCAGATTATTTTCCACCGGGACGAACACCGGGGAGCTGTTTTTT.

The chain recombines TRBV4-3 with TRBJ1-1, with TRBD1 matching over 8 bases. The V segment lost 4 bases and the J segment 1 base; nucleotides outside the gene matches: 2. In germline, CDR1 is LGHNA, CDR2 YSLEER. CDR3 length: 14 residues. In DNA, the CDR3 is TGCGCCAGCAGCCGAGACAGGGGGAACACTGAAGCTTTCTTT. It translates to CASSRDRGNTEAFF.

This chain joins TRBV7-9 and TRBJ1-2; unclear D gene. The CDR3 has 14 residues. CDR1 and CDR2 from the germline V gene are SEHNR and FQNEAQ (reference sequence). Trimming pared 3 bases from V and 10 bases from J, leaving 18 bases between. CDR3 DNA: TGTGCCAGCAGCTTCCTCGAAGCGAACACCCTCTACACCTTC. Amino acid sequence: CASSFLEANTLYTF.

V is TRBV9 and J is TRBJ2-5, with D possibly matching TRBD2 (6 bases). V lost 7 bases and J 9 bases, leaving 22 bases between the germline ends. The length of the CDR3 is 14 residues. The germline CDR1 and CDR2 sequences are SGDLS and YYNGEE. CDR3 sequence: CASSSGGTQRAQYF. The DNA for the CDR3 is TGTGCCAGCTCGAGTGGAGGAACTCAGCGGGCCCAGTACTTC.

The J gene is TRBJ2-7, the V gene TRBV29-1; perhaps TRBD1 as D (6 bases). The CDR3 loop spans 13 amino acids. Germline V gives CDR1 SQVTM, CDR2 ANQGSEA. The germline V and J ends were trimmed by 3 bases and 9 bases, with 18 bases remaining between them. CDR3 DNA sequence: TGCAGCGTTGAGGTGACAGGAATTCTCGGGCAGTACTTC. This encodes CSVEVTGILGQYF.